This T cell receptor beta chain originates from a study of blood T cell repertoires in COVID-19. Study as a whole: Donors in the United States, Italy and Spain gave samples during acute or convalescent COVID-19.

This CDR3 contains 15 residues. As handled by the study authors: Nucleated cell number was recorded as an estimate derived from reference gene primer amplification. Profiled with immunoSEQ multiplex PCR; TCRdb holds only in-frame clones, not every one. That table gives V, J and clone size, and the DNA gave D and trimming. The data hold 99,000 or so clones, with 75% to 90% observed a single time. This TCR came from a man aged 50 to 60 with acute or convalescent COVID-19. This chain uses TRBV21-1 with TRBJ2-7; the D call of TRBD1 is as the table states it, not checked on the DNA. TRBV21-1 is recorded as a pseudogene. Sequencing was done on a sample of peripheral blood. The CDR3 loop reads CASSSETGISYEQYF. DNA for the CDR3: TGTGCCAGCAGCAGTGAGACAGGGATCTCCTACGAGCAGTACTTC.